This record concerns one T cell receptor (beta chain) sequence. Its cognate antigen is unknown. This sequence may be a read error, since a much larger clone differs from it by one base. This record comes from a study of immune heterogeneity within non-small cell lung tumors. Points from the study as a whole: With local tumor mutational burden, local T-cell clonality showed a moderate but significant correlation (R roughly 0.3).

Looked up from germline, CDR1 is SGHRS and CDR2 is YFSETQ. CDR3 size: 16 residues. Genomic DNA extracted from bulk tumor tissue served as template. A total of 600 ng was used per sample. Every primary tumor yielded several biopsies, spaced far apart, that were taken during surgery. These patients got curative surgery after being newly diagnosed with untreated non-small cell lung cancer. Amplification of the TCR beta CDR3 was achieved through multiplex PCR with 32 V and 13 J primers. Each CDR3 protein gets one entry after TCRdb re-called the multiplex PCR reads with MiXCR. The top ten hold roughly 4% of the sample, which has some 31,000 distinct CDR3 sequences, 25% to 30% seen once.

The sample comprised lung tumor tissue. The receptor was isolated from a man aged 35 to 55 with non-small cell lung cancer. The chain recombines TRBV5-1 with TRBJ2-3; 7 nucleotides line up with TRBD2. CDR3 sequence: CASSLGSSGYTDKQYF. The DNA of the CDR3 is TGCGCCAGCAGCTTGGGGTCTAGCGGATACACAGATAAGCAGTATTTT.